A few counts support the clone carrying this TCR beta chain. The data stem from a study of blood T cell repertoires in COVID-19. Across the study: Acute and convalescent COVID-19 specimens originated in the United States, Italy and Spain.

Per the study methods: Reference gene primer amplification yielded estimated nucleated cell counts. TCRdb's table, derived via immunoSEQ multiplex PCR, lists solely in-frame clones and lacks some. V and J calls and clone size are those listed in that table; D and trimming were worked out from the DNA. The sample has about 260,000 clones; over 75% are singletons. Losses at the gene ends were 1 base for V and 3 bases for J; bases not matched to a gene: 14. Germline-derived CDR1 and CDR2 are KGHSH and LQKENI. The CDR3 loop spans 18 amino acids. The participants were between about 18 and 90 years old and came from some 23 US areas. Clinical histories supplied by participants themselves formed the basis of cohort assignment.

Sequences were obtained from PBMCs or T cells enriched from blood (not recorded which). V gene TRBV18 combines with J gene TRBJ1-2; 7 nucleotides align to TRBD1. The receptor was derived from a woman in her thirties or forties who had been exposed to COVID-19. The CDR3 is CASSPLSLHRGGDYGYTF. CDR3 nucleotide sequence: TGTGCCAGCTCACCACTAAGCCTACACAGGGGTGGTGACTATGGCTACACCTTC.